This T cell receptor (beta chain) is from a study of CD8 T cells in ankylosing spondylitis. Regarding the study as a whole: Matched ankylosing spondylitis synovial fluid reportedly showed significant enrichment of disease-linked clones.

TCRdb reanalysed the 5' RACE reads using MiXCR and keeps one entry per CDR3 protein. The sample holds just over 300,000 distinct CDR3 sequences, around 21% seen once. This clonotype has only a few counts. The antigen is unknown. The source is a female donor with ankylosing spondylitis or in good health (not recorded which). The sample was blood, either unsorted or a sorted T cell fraction (not recorded which).

The CDR3 DNA sequence: TGCGCCAGCAGCTTGGTGGGGCTTCGGAACACCGGGGAGCTGTTTTTT. Translating it yields CASSLVGLRNTGELFF. The J gene is TRBJ2-2, the V gene TRBV5-1, with D possibly being TRBD1 (5 bases). The CDR3 consists of 16 residues. Between the trimmed V and J ends, which lost 0 bases and 1 base, there was a span of 10 bases. CDR1 and CDR2 from the germline V gene are SGHRS and YFSETQ.